The 10 T cell receptor beta chains below were found in one sample sequenced in a study of regulatory T cells in long-lasting Graves disease. As for time point: newly diagnosed GD, antithyroid drugs for less than 3 months. PBMCs provided the RNA from which the TCR library was made. Relying on iRepertoire HTBI primers and Arm-PCR of CDR3 regions, the team built TCR beta libraries. TCRdb reanalysed the multiplex PCR reads using MiXCR and keeps one entry per CDR3 protein. The sample records hundreds of thousands of distinct CDR3 sequences, 15% to 18% being singletons. Here the sequenced sample was peripheral blood mononuclear cells (PBMCs), taken at new diagnosis, from a patient treated with antithyroid drugs. These receptors were collected from a female donor with Graves disease.

This clonotype was detected ten times or more. The J gene is TRBJ2-5, the V gene TRBV6-1; 10 bases map to TRBD2. The ends lost 2 bases at V and 5 bases at J; junction bases unmatched: 5. From germline, CDR1 is MNHNS and CDR2 SASEGT. CDR3 length: 15 residues. CDR3: CASSELAGAQETQYF. The CDR3 region has the DNA TGTGCCAGCAGTGAACTAGCGGGAGCCCAGGAGACCCAGTACTTC.

This clonotype was counted at least ten times. This chain connects TRBV12-3 or TRBV12-4 to TRBJ1-1; possibly TRBD1 for D (5 bases). V lost 4 bases, J lost 5 bases, and 8 bases lay in between. The CDR3 has 12 amino acids. CDR3 residues: CASSYRLTEAFF. CDR3 DNA sequence: TGTGCCAGCAGTTACAGGTTAACTGAAGCTTTCTTT.

The chain has TRBV7-9 and TRBJ1-2; no clear D gene. The CDR3 covers 12 residues. Trimming left V 7 bases short and J 4 bases short, with 10 bases between. CDR1 SEHNR and CDR2 FQNEAQ come from the germline V gene (reference sequence). The CDR3 protein is CASTLDGYGYTF. The CDR3 DNA sequence: TGTGCCAGCACCCTAGACGGCTATGGCTACACCTTC.

Of note for this clonotype: One junction end does not reproduce the germline sequence, and a read error may be involved. The chain couples TRBV7-2 to TRBJ1-2; no clear D. From germline, CDR1 is SGHTA and CDR2 FQGNSA. There are 11 residues in the CDR3. The CDR3 nucleotides read TGTGTCAGCAGCTTATACTATGGCTACACCTTC. As protein: CVSSLYYGYTF.

This clonotype has at least ten counts. The chain couples TRBV27 to TRBJ2-5; 8 nucleotides line up with TRBD2. Germline-derived CDR1 and CDR2 are MNHEY and SMNVEV (reference sequence). J gave up 5 bases and V 3 bases, and 8 bases lay outside the gene matches. The CDR3 is made up of 15 amino acids. CDR3 nucleotides: TGTGCCAGCAGTTTCGGGGGGGGCAACTGGGAGACCCAGTACTTC. The encoded protein is CASSFGGGNWETQYF.

This clonotype was observed at least ten times. The chain joins TRBV6-1 to TRBJ2-7; a possible D gene is TRBD1 (5 bases). Trimming cost V 6 bases and J 0 bases, with 15 bases left between them. Germline-derived CDR1 and CDR2 are MNHNS and SASEGT. This CDR3 has 15 residues. The CDR3 spells CASRLGQGRSYEQYF. The DNA for the CDR3 is TGTGCCAGCAGATTGGGGCAGGGCCGCTCCTACGAGCAGTACTTC.

This clonotype was seen at least ten times. This rearrangement joins TRBV6-1 to TRBJ2-7, with 9 bases fitting TRBD2. V lost 2 bases and J lost 1; bases outside the gene matches: 6. This CDR3 region has 16 residues. Germline values: CDR1 MNHNS, CDR2 SASEGT. The CDR3 region has the DNA TGTGCCAGCAGTGAACTTCCTAGCGGGATTTCCTACGAGCAGTACTTC. This translates into CASSELPSGISYEQYF.

This clonotype was found many times. V is TRBV12-3 or TRBV12-4 and J is TRBJ1-1; D gene unclear. CDR3 size: 13 residues. V was clipped by 7 bases and J by 1 base, with 10 bases between them. The CDR3 nucleotides are TGTGCCAGCACCCTTCCCCCGAACACTGAAGCTTTCTTT. This encodes CASTLPPNTEAFF.

This clonotype was seen only a few times. The rearrangement joins TRBV11-1 to TRBJ2-7; 8 bases agree with TRBD2. Germline V CDR1 and CDR2: SGHAT, FQDESV (reference sequence). The V gene end was trimmed by 0 bases and the J gene end by 5 bases; junction bases not matched to a gene: 6. The length of the CDR3 is 15 residues. The CDR3 loop reads CASSLARLAFDEQYF. The CDR3 DNA reads TGTGCCAGCAGCTTAGCGCGACTAGCGTTCGACGAGCAGTACTTC. Full variable domain (missing parts from reference TRBV11-1 and TRBJ2-7): EAEVAQSPRYKITEKSQAVAFWCDPISGHATLYWYRQILGQGPELLVQFQDESVVDDSQLPKDRFSAERLKGVDSTLKIQPAELGDSAMYLCASSLARLAFDEQYFGPGTRLTVT.

This clonotype was counted ten times or more. V and J are TRBV7-9 and TRBJ2-7; 10 bases are a match to TRBD2. The CDR3 runs to 16 residues. J was trimmed by 7 bases and V by 2 bases; bases with no gene match: 11. Germline-derived CDR1 and CDR2 are SEHNR and FQNEAQ (reference sequence). CDR3 region: CASSLNRASGSLEQYF. For the CDR3, the DNA is TGTGCCAGCAGCTTAAATCGGGCTAGCGGGAGTCTAGAGCAGTACTTC.